Below, 6 T cell receptor beta chains from the same sample are listed, as sequenced in a study of OX40 agonist ivuxolimab in advanced cancers. Clones were sequenced by immunoSEQ multiplex PCR, and TCRdb holds only the in-frame ones, with some missing. Among roughly 62,000 clones, approximately 80% were seen once, and the ten largest hold roughly 2.6%. The specimen comprised CD4+ or CD8+ T cells sorted from blood, sampled in a trial of the OX40 agonist ivuxolimab. Receptors were obtained from an adult with an advanced solid tumor such as melanoma, head and neck, liver or kidney cancer.

Here the CDR3 reads CASSATGAGYTF. The CDR3 DNA follows: TGTGCCAGCAGTGCTACAGGGGCCGGCTACACCTTC. The chain uses TRBV6-1 and TRBJ1-2, with 7 nucleotides matching TRBD1. The V segment lost 4 bases and the J segment 8 bases; nucleotides outside the gene matches: 4. This CDR3 comprises 12 residues. CDR1 is MNHNS, CDR2 SASEGT, per germline.

The chain recombines TRBV23-1 with TRBJ2-6; D is unresolved. TRBV23-1 is classed as an ORF, of uncertain function. V was shortened by 3 bases and J by 0 bases, with 9 bases between the two germline ends. The CDR3 is 16 amino acids. The CDR3 nucleotides read TGCGCCAGCAGTCATTACAAGGACTCTGGGGCCAACGTCCTGACTTTC. This translates into CASSHYKDSGANVLTF.

The chain combines TRBV2 with TRBJ2-3; TRBD2 agrees at 13 bases. J was trimmed by 1 base and V by 8 bases; bases with no gene match: 3. CDR1 and CDR2 from the germline V gene are SNHLY and FYNNEI. The length of the CDR3 is 15 residues. The CDR3 region has the DNA TGTGCCAGCGGGGGGACTAGCGGGGGCACAGATACGCAGTATTTT. It specifies CASGGTSGGTDTQYF.

This chain joins TRBV2 and TRBJ1-4; TRBD1 is a possible D gene (5 bases). V was trimmed by 1 base and J by 10 bases, leaving 10 bases between them. This CDR3 has 13 amino acids. From germline, CDR1 is SNHLY and CDR2 FYNNEI. CDR3 nucleotides: TGTGCCAGCAGTGAAGGGGCGGGGGGAAAACTGTTTTTT. Its protein product is CASSEGAGGKLFF.

The chain joins TRBV4-2 to TRBJ2-3; 9 bases map to TRBD1. The junction had 16 bases not matched to a gene; V was cut back by 3 bases and J by 6 bases. The CDR3 spans 18 residues. Germline V gene sequence: CDR1 LGHNA, CDR2 YNFKEQ. The CDR3 DNA follows: TGTGCCAGCAGCCATGATCAAGGTGGGACAGGGTTATCGGATACGCAGTATTTT. It translates to CASSHDQGGTGLSDTQYF.

The chain couples TRBV6-1 to TRBJ1-2, with D hard to call. The germline CDR1 and CDR2 sequences are MNHNS and SASEGT. Between the trimmed V and J ends, which lost 4 bases and 4 bases, there was a span of 13 bases. The CDR3 has 14 amino acids. The DNA of the CDR3 is TGTGCCAGCAGTGTTGCCGGGTACGGCTATGGCTACACCTTC. Residues: CASSVAGYGYGYTF.